The clone carrying this T cell receptor beta chain was picked up a small number of times. Its antigen remains unidentified. V was shortened by 4 bases and J by 5 bases, with 16 bases between the two germline ends. CDR1 and CDR2 from the germline V gene are SGHRS and YFSETQ. There are 14 residues in the CDR3. Every patient was untreated before thyroid surgery. In the original processing: Researchers built a distant-metastasis classifier for papillary thyroid cancer that drew on CDR3 differences across clinicopathological groups. TCRdb reanalyzed the PCR reads with MiXCR. TCRdb, not the authors, supplied the V and J calls. The table includes 15,000 to 20,000 clones, 21% detected once. These data belong to a study of metastatic and nonmetastatic thyroid tumors. Turning to the study itself: For malignant and benign thyroid patients, tumor or nodule tissue and blood were the sources whose repertoires were compared. Study-level findings and limits: Across blood and tumor, TCR beta diversity in malignant thyroid tumors was reportedly significantly higher than in benign nodules.

The rearrangement joins TRBV5-1 to TRBJ2-7; no definite D call. This sequence was found in a female donor with papillary thyroid cancer or a benign thyroid nodule (not recorded which). Some clones in this sample may be carry-over from other donors' samples. Sequencing input: tumor tissue. The CDR3: CASSLAEVAHEQYF. CDR3 DNA sequence: TGCGCCAGCAGCCTGGCCGAAGTGGCCCACGAGCAGTACTTC.